This T cell receptor beta chain was identified during a study of control samples from healthy donors and cancer patients. Germline V gene sequence: CDR1 LGHDT, CDR2 YNNKEL (reference sequence). V was pared by 1 base and J by 5 bases, with 7 bases of the junction left unmatched. This CDR3 region has 17 residues. Assay used: immunoSEQ multiplex PCR; TCRdb lists only in-frame clones, some missing. This repertoire shows about 120,000 clones, 91% found once; its top ten account for 7.8%. J is TRBJ2-5 and V is TRBV3-1 (or the pseudogene TRBV3-2); 13 positions agree with TRBD2. The sample was blood. This sequence was found in a woman aged 18-29 years in good health. The CDR3 bases are TGTGCCAGCAGCCAAGCTGGGACTAGCGGGATATGGGAGACCCAGTACTTC. The encoded protein is CASSQAGTSGIWETQYF.